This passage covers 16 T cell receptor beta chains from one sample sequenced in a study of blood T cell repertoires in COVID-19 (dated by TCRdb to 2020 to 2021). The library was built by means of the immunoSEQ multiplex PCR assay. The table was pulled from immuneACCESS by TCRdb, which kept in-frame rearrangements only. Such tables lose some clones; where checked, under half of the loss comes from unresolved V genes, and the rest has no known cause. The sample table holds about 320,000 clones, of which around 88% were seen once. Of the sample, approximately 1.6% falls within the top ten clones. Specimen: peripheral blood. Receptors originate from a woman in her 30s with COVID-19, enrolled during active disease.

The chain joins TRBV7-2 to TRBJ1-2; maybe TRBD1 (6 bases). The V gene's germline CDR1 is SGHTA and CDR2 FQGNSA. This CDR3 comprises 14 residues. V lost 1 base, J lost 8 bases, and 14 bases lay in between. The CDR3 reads CASSLGWGPPGYTF. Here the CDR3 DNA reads TGTGCCAGCAGCTTAGGTTGGGGGCCTCCGGGCTACACCTTC.

CDR3 amino acids: CASSQVNQGNYGYTF. The CDR3 DNA follows: TGCGCCAGCAGCCAAGTAAATCAGGGGAACTATGGCTACACCTTC. The V and J genes are TRBV4-1 and TRBJ1-2, with D perhaps TRBD1 (6 bases). The CDR3 sequence is 15 residues long. V was trimmed by 1 base and J by 2 bases, leaving 11 bases between them. Germline CDR1 is MGHRA and CDR2 is YSYEKL.

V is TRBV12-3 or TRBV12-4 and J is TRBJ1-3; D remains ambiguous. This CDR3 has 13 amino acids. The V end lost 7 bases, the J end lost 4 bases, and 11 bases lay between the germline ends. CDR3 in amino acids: CASTPYEGNTIYF. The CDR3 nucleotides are TGTGCCAGCACACCCTACGAAGGAAACACCATATATTTT.

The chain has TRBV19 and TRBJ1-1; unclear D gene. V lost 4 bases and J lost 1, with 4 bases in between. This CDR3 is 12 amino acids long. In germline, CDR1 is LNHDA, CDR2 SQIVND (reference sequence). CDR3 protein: CASSNRNTEAFF. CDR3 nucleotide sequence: TGTGCCAGTAGTAACAGGAACACTGAAGCTTTCTTT.

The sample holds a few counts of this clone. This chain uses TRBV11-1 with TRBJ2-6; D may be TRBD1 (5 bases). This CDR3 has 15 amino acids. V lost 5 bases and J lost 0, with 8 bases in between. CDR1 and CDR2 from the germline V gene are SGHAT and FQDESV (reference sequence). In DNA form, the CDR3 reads TGTGCCAGCAGCCAACAGGTCTCTGGGGCCAACGTCCTGACTTTC. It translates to CASSQQVSGANVLTF.

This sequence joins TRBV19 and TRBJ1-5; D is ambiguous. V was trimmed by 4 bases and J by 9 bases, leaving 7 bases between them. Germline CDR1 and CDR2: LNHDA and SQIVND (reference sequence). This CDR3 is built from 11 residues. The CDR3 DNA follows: TGTGCCAGTAGTAGAGATCTGCCCCAGCATTTT. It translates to CASSRDLPQHF.

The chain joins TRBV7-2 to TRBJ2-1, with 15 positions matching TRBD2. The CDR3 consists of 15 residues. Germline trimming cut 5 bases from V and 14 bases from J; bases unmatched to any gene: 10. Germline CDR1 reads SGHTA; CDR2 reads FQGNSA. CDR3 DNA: TGTGCCAGCAGCCCTCGGACTAGCGGGGGGGGTTCAGAGTTCTTC. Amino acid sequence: CASSPRTSGGGSEFF. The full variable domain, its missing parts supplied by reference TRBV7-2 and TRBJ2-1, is GAGVSQSPSNKVTEKGKDVELRCDPISGHTALYWYRQSLGQGLEFLIYFQGNSAPDKSGLPSDRFSAERTGGSVSTLTIQRTQQEDSAVYLCASSPRTSGGGSEFFGPGTRLTVL.

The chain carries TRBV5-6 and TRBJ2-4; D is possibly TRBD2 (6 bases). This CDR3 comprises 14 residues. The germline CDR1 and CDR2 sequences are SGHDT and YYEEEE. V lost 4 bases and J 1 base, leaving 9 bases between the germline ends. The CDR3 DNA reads TGTGCCAGCAGCCTCCGGGGGGCCAAAAACATTCAGTACTTC. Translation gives CASSLRGAKNIQYF.

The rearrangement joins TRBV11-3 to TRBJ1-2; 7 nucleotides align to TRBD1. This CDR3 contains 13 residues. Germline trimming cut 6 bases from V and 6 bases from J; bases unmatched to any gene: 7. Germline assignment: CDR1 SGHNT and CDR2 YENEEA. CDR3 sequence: CASRKTGADGYTF. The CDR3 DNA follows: TGTGCCAGCAGAAAAACAGGGGCCGATGGCTACACCTTC.

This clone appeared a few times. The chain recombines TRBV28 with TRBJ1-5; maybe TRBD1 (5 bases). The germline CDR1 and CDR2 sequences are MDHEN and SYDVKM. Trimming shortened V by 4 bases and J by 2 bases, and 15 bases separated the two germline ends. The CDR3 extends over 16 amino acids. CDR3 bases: TGTGCCAGCAGTTCCTCGCAGGGTGGTGGCAATCAGCCCCAGCATTTT. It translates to CASSSSQGGGNQPQHF.

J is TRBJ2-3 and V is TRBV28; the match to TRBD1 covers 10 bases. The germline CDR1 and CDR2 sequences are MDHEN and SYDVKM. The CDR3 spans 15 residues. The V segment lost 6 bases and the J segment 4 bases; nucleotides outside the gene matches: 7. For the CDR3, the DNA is TGTGCCAGCAGAGGGGACAGGGGAGGAGCAGATACGCAGTATTTT. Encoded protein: CASRGDRGGADTQYF.

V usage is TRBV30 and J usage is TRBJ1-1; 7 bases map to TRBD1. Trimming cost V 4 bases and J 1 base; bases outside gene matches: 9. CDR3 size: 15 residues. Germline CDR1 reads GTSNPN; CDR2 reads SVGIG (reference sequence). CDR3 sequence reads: CAWKVGGQTNTEAFF. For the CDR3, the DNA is TGTGCCTGGAAGGTCGGGGGACAGACGAACACTGAAGCTTTCTTT.

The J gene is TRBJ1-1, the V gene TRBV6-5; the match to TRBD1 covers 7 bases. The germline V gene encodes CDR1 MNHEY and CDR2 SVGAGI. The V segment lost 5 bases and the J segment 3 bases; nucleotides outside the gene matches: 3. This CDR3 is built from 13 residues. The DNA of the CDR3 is TGTGCCAGCAGTCCGACAGGGTACACTGAAGCTTTCTTT. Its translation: CASSPTGYTEAFF.

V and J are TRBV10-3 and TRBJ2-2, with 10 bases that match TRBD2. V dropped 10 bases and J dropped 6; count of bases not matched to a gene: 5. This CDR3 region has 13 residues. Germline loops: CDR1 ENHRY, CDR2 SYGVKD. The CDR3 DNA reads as TGTGCCACGCTAGCGGGGGAGGCCGGGGAGCTGTTTTTT. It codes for CATLAGEAGELFF.

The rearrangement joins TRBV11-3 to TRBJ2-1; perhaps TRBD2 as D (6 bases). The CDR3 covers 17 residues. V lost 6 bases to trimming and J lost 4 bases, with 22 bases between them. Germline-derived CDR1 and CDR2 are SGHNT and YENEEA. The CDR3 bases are TGTGCCAGCAGTTCCGTCTACCGGGACTCCCTTTACAATGAGCAGTTCTTC. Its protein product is CASSSVYRDSLYNEQFF.

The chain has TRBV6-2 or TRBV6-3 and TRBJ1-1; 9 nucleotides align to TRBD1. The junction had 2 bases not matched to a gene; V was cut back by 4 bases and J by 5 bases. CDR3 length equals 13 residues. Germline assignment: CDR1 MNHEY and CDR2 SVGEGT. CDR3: CASSLGQGTEAFF. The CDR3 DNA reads TGTGCCAGCAGTTTAGGACAGGGGACTGAAGCTTTCTTT.